There are many counts of the clone carrying this TCR beta chain. As yet, its antigen is unknown. This entry belongs to a study of T cells in Graves' hyperthyroidism and ophthalmopathy. V lost 1 base and J 1 base, leaving 7 bases between the germline ends. The CDR3 runs to 14 residues. Germline assignment: CDR1 SGHVS and CDR2 FQNEAQ. Findings and caveats of the study: Most thyroid clonotypes expanded above 0.001 were also detected in blood. Ophthalmopathy, which appeared later, was predicted by the model a median about 6 months before onset.

From RNA transcripts, TCR beta CDR3 regions were amplified. First-round RT-PCR targeting the TCR CDR3 was performed with the HTBI primer set. Each CDR3 protein is one row after TCRdb ran MiXCR on the multiplex PCR reads. The table records 480,000 or so distinct CDR3 sequences, about 46% of them present only once. The chain joins TRBV7-8 to TRBJ1-1, with D perhaps TRBD1 (5 bases). This receptor was obtained from an adult woman with Graves' disease, either hyperthyroidism or ophthalmopathy (not recorded which). The sequencing input was peripheral blood or thyroid tissue (not recorded which). For the CDR3, the DNA is TGTGCCAGCAGCTTAGGGGGCTGGAACACTGAAGCTTTCTTT. It codes for CASSLGGWNTEAFF.